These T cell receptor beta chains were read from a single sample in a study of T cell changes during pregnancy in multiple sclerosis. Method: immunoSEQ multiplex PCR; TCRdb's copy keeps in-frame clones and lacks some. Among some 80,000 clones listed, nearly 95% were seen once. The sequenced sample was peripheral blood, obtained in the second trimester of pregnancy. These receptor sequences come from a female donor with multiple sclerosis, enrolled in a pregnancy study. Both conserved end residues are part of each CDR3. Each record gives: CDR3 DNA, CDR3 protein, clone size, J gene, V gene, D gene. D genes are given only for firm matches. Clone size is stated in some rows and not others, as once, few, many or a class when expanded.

DNA: TGTGCCACCAGCAGAGGGGGGACTAGCGTTTGGTTCTTC; CDR3: CATSRGGTSVWFF; size: -; J: TRBJ2-1; V: TRBV15; D: TRBD2
DNA: TGTGCCTGGAGCGCCCCGGGACTCCACACCGGGGAGCTGTTTTTT; CDR3: CAWSAPGLHTGELFF; size: -; J: TRBJ2-2; V: TRBV30; D: -
DNA: TGTGCCAGCAGCTTAGTAATCCGGGGAAGCACAGATACGCAGTATTTT; CDR3: CASSLVIRGSTDTQYF; size: -; J: TRBJ2-3; V: TRBV7-8; D: -
DNA: TGTGCAGCGTACTCTGGGGCCAACGTCCTGACTTTC; CDR3: CAAYSGANVLTF; size: -; J: TRBJ2-6; V: TRBV28; D: -
DNA: TGTTGTGTGCGGTGGTACTTCAGCTCCTACGAGCAGTACTTC; CDR3: CCVRWYFSSYEQYF; size: -; J: TRBJ2-7; V: TRBV21-1; D: -
DNA: TGTGCCAGAAGGTCCCGGGACAGGAGCTACGAGCAGTACTTC; CDR3: CARRSRDRSYEQYF; size: -; J: TRBJ2-7; V: TRBV5-3; D: TRBD1
DNA: TGTGCCAGCAGTTTAGCGCCAACCTACGAGCAGTACTTC; CDR3: CASSLAPTYEQYF; size: -; J: TRBJ2-7; V: TRBV28; D: -
DNA: TGTGCCAGCTCCGAGGACAGGGGCTGGTACACTGAAGCTTTCTTT; CDR3: CASSEDRGWYTEAFF; size: -; J: TRBJ1-1; V: TRBV18; D: TRBD1
DNA: TGCGCCAGCAGCCAAGATGGGCGGGGGGGACAAGAGACCCAGTACTTC; CDR3: CASSQDGRGGQETQYF; size: -; J: TRBJ2-5; V: TRBV4-1; D: TRBD2
DNA: TGTGCTAGTGGTTTACGGGGGAACACTGAAGCTTTCTTT; CDR3: CASGLRGNTEAFF; size: once; J: TRBJ1-1; V: TRBV12-5; D: -
DNA: TGTGCCAGCAGCCCTTCAGCGGGGTCCCACGAGCAGTACTTC; CDR3: CASSPSAGSHEQYF; size: -; J: TRBJ2-7; V: TRBV7-2; D: TRBD2
DNA: TGTGCAAGTCGCTTCCAGACTAGCGGGAGGCCCTCCTACAATGAGCAGTTCTTC; CDR3: CASRFQTSGRPSYNEQFF; size: -; J: TRBJ2-1; V: TRBV12-2; D: -
DNA: TGCGCCAGCAGCCACGGACTAGCGCCTTCCTACGAGCAGTACTTC; CDR3: CASSHGLAPSYEQYF; size: -; J: TRBJ2-7; V: TRBV4-1; D: TRBD2
DNA: TGTGCCAGCAGCCCCACTAGCGGGAGTGAGCAGACCCAGTACTTC; CDR3: CASSPTSGSEQTQYF; size: -; J: TRBJ2-5; V: TRBV11-2; D: TRBD2
DNA: TGCGCCAGCAGCCAAGCGGGCACGGGGGACAATCAGCCCCAGCATTTT; CDR3: CASSQAGTGDNQPQHF; size: -; J: TRBJ1-5; V: TRBV4-1; D: -
DNA: TGTGCCAGCAGCGACGGACAGGACCACAGTGGGCCCCAGCATTTT; CDR3: CASSDGQDHSGPQHF; size: -; J: TRBJ1-5; V: TRBV5-4; D: TRBD1
DNA: TGCGCCAGCAGTTTGGGACTGCGGGAGCAGTTCTTC; CDR3: CASSLGLREQFF; size: -; J: TRBJ2-1; V: TRBV5-1; D: -
DNA: TGTGCCATCAGGTACCGGGACAGGGAAGACTACGAGCAGTACTTC; CDR3: CAIRYRDREDYEQYF; size: -; J: TRBJ2-7; V: TRBV10-3; D: TRBD1
DNA: TGTGCCAGCTCATTTCGGGGGGAAGGCAATCAGCCCCAGCATTTT; CDR3: CASSFRGEGNQPQHF; size: -; J: TRBJ1-5; V: TRBV6-6; D: -
DNA: TGTGCCAGCAGTGGGTTAGCGGGGCACACCGGGGAGCTGTTTTTT; CDR3: CASSGLAGHTGELFF; size: -; J: TRBJ2-2; V: TRBV6-1; D: TRBD2
DNA: TGTGCCAGCAGTTTAGTCACAGGGGCAGATACGCAGTATTTT; CDR3: CASSLVTGADTQYF; size: once; J: TRBJ2-3; V: TRBV27; D: TRBD1
DNA: TGTGCCAGCAGCCCCTTGGGCGCGTTGGAGACCCAGTACTTC; CDR3: CASSPLGALETQYF; size: -; J: TRBJ2-5; V: TRBV12-1; D: -
DNA: TGTGCCAGCAGTCATCTAGCGGGAGGGTTCTACGAGCAGTACTTC; CDR3: CASSHLAGGFYEQYF; size: -; J: TRBJ2-7; V: TRBV11-2; D: TRBD2
DNA: TGTGCCAGTAGTTACCGGGGTAAAGAAGCTTTCTTT; CDR3: CASSYRGKEAFF; size: -; J: TRBJ1-1; V: TRBV19; D: -
DNA: TGTGCCATCAGTGCCCGGACACTAGGAAACACCATATATTTT; CDR3: CAISARTLGNTIYF; size: many; J: TRBJ1-3; V: TRBV10-3; D: -
DNA: TGTGCCAGCAGCCCAGGGGCCTTGGGAGAGACCCAGTACTTC; CDR3: CASSPGALGETQYF; size: once; J: TRBJ2-5; V: TRBV7-9; D: -
DNA: TGTGCCAGCAGCTTGGACCGGGGGACAGGGGTAAACTATGGCTACACCTTC; CDR3: CASSLDRGTGVNYGYTF; size: -; J: TRBJ1-2; V: TRBV13; D: TRBD1
DNA: TGTGCCAGTAGTAGCAACAGAGCGGGAGGGCCGGACGAGCAGTACTTC; CDR3: CASSSNRAGGPDEQYF; size: once; J: TRBJ2-7; V: TRBV19; D: TRBD2
DNA: TGTGCCAGCTCACCACGTCGAGGTCAGGGAAGCACAGATACGCAGTATTTT; CDR3: CASSPRRGQGSTDTQYF; size: -; J: TRBJ2-3; V: TRBV18; D: -
DNA: TGTGCCAGCAGGCTTCCGGGTACTAAGAACACTGAAGCTTTCTTT; CDR3: CASRLPGTKNTEAFF; size: -; J: TRBJ1-1; V: TRBV28; D: -
DNA: TGCAGCGTTTCCATGGGAGCCCTCGAGCAGTACTTC; CDR3: CSVSMGALEQYF; size: once; J: TRBJ2-7; V: TRBV29-1; D: -
DNA: TGTGCCAGCAGCTTATGGGATGGCGGGAGAATGTTTGAGACCCAGTACTTC; CDR3: CASSLWDGGRMFETQYF; size: -; J: TRBJ2-5; V: TRBV7-9; D: TRBD2
DNA: TGTGCCAGCAGTTACGGAACAGGGGGTAACACCATATATTTT; CDR3: CASSYGTGGNTIYF; size: -; J: TRBJ1-3; V: TRBV6-6; D: TRBD1
DNA: TGTGCCAGCAGCAAAGCGCTGAGGGCCTGGATCTACGAGCAGTACTTC; CDR3: CASSKALRAWIYEQYF; size: -; J: TRBJ2-7; V: TRBV21-1; D: -
DNA: TGTGCCAGCCGTTCTACTTCAGGGGAGTACACTGAAGCTTTCTTT; CDR3: CASRSTSGEYTEAFF; size: -; J: TRBJ1-1; V: TRBV7-8; D: -
DNA: TGTGCCAGCAGCCCCTTCCGGACAGCCTATGGCTACACCTTC; CDR3: CASSPFRTAYGYTF; size: -; J: TRBJ1-2; V: TRBV14; D: -
DNA: TGCAGCGTCGCCCGGGACTCATCCTACGAGCAGTACTTC; CDR3: CSVARDSSYEQYF; size: -; J: TRBJ2-7; V: TRBV29-1; D: -
DNA: TGCGCCACATCACCTCGGGGCAGGGAGGGGAGGCCCCAGCATTTT; CDR3: CATSPRGREGRPQHF; size: -; J: TRBJ1-5; V: TRBV10-1; D: -
DNA: TGTGCCAGCAGCCGAGAGGGCGGACAGGAGTACAATGAGCAGTTCTTC; CDR3: CASSREGGQEYNEQFF; size: few; J: TRBJ2-1; V: TRBV11-3; D: TRBD1
DNA: TGTGCCAGCAGTGAGAATGGACAGGCGTATCAGCCCCAGCATTTT; CDR3: CASSENGQAYQPQHF; size: -; J: TRBJ1-5; V: TRBV6-1; D: TRBD1
DNA: TGTGCCAGCAGCCAAGGGGCGAGAGGGACAGGGGTTTCCTACGAGCAGTACTTC; CDR3: CASSQGARGTGVSYEQYF; size: -; J: TRBJ2-7; V: TRBV14; D: TRBD1
DNA: TGTGCCAGCTCCCACCAATCTAGCGCCTACGAGCAGTACTTC; CDR3: CASSHQSSAYEQYF; size: once; J: TRBJ2-7; V: TRBV18; D: -
DNA: TGCGCCAGCACTCAGGGGGCAAATTACCTCCGCTATGGCTACACCTTC; CDR3: CASTQGANYLRYGYTF; size: -; J: TRBJ1-2; V: TRBV5-1; D: TRBD1
DNA: TGTGCCAGCAGAGGTGCAGGGAGGGGGGAGACCCAGTACTTC; CDR3: CASRGAGRGETQYF; size: -; J: TRBJ2-5; V: TRBV28; D: -
DNA: TGTGCCAGTAGTGGCGGGAGGGCCGGGGGTGAGCAGTTCTTC; CDR3: CASSGGRAGGEQFF; size: -; J: TRBJ2-1; V: TRBV19; D: TRBD2
DNA: TGTGCCAGCAGCACAGGACTAGCGGTCGAGCAGTACTTC; CDR3: CASSTGLAVEQYF; size: few; J: TRBJ2-7; V: TRBV5-4; D: TRBD2
DNA: TGTGCCAGCAGCCAAGACCCTATTGCGGCCCTCACCTACGAGCAGTACTTC; CDR3: CASSQDPIAALTYEQYF; size: -; J: TRBJ2-7; V: TRBV14; D: -
DNA: TGTGCCAGCAGTTTGAGGCGGCCTAACTATGGCTACACCTTC; CDR3: CASSLRRPNYGYTF; size: -; J: TRBJ1-2; V: TRBV27; D: -
DNA: TGTGCCAGTAGTAACGGGGGTGCTCAGCCCCAGCATTTT; CDR3: CASSNGGAQPQHF; size: -; J: TRBJ1-5; V: TRBV19; D: -
DNA: TGTGCCAGCAGCTCAACCGGGACTAGCGGGAGGGCTCTAGCCTACGAGCAGTACTTC; CDR3: CASSSTGTSGRALAYEQYF; size: -; J: TRBJ2-7; V: TRBV11-2; D: TRBD2
DNA: TGCGCCAGCAGCGAAGCGGACAGACCAGAGACCCAGTACTTC; CDR3: CASSEADRPETQYF; size: -; J: TRBJ2-5; V: TRBV4-1; D: -
DNA: TGTGCCAGCAGCTTAGCGCAGGCCATGACCTTC; CDR3: CASSLAQAMTF; size: -; J: TRBJ1-2; V: TRBV7-2; D: -
DNA: TGCGCCAGCAGCCCGTTATCTAGCGGGAGTGCCACAGATACGCAGTATTTT; CDR3: CASSPLSSGSATDTQYF; size: -; J: TRBJ2-3; V: TRBV4-1; D: TRBD2
DNA: TGCGCCAGCAGCTTAAATTCGTACGAGCAGTACTTC; CDR3: CASSLNSYEQYF; size: -; J: TRBJ2-7; V: TRBV5-1; D: -
DNA: TGCAGCGTTCCCCCCTCACTAGCGGGTTGGAACAATGAGCAGTTCTTC; CDR3: CSVPPSLAGWNNEQFF; size: -; J: TRBJ2-1; V: TRBV29-1; D: TRBD2
DNA: TGTGCCAGCGGTGGGCGGGGGTCGAACACCGGGGAGCTGTTTTTT; CDR3: CASGGRGSNTGELFF; size: -; J: TRBJ2-2; V: TRBV28; D: TRBD2
DNA: TGTGCCAGCAGTTTTAAGCTCCAAGATACGCAGTATTTT; CDR3: CASSFKLQDTQYF; size: -; J: TRBJ2-3; V: TRBV27; D: -
DNA: TGTGCCAGCAGCTACCTAGCGGGAGCTGGCTACGAGCAGTACTTC; CDR3: CASSYLAGAGYEQYF; size: -; J: TRBJ2-7; V: TRBV7-2; D: TRBD2
DNA: TGTGCCAGCAGCACGGGGGTTGGGTGGGACTATGGCTACACCTTC; CDR3: CASSTGVGWDYGYTF; size: once; J: TRBJ1-2; V: TRBV27; D: -
DNA: TGCGCCAGCAGCTTGGGGGGGACTTACGAGCAGTACTTC; CDR3: CASSLGGTYEQYF; size: -; J: TRBJ2-7; V: TRBV5-1; D: -